This T cell receptor beta chain was sequenced for a study of OX40 agonist ivuxolimab in advanced cancers. Sequencing used immunoSEQ multiplex PCR; TCRdb keeps in-frame clones, though not all of them. The sample holds about 44,000 clones, 80% to 95% seen once. V was pared by 4 bases and J by 2 bases, with 9 bases between. CDR1 is SEHNR, CDR2 FQNEAQ, per germline (reference sequence). This CDR3 contains 14 residues. This TCR came from an adult with an advanced solid tumor such as melanoma, head and neck, liver or kidney cancer. The sample in question was CD4+ or CD8+ T cells sorted from blood, obtained in a trial of the OX40 agonist ivuxolimab. This sequence joins TRBV7-9 and TRBJ1-3; weak D call: TRBD1 (5 bases). CDR3 sequence (DNA): TGTGCCAGCAGCTCCGCGGGGGCTGGAAACACCATATATTTT. Translated, it gives CASSSAGAGNTIYF.